These 24 T cell receptor beta chains originate from one sample sequenced in a study of T cell changes during pregnancy in multiple sclerosis. Profiling relied on immunoSEQ multiplex PCR, and the TCRdb table lists in-frame clones only, not all of them. The sample contains roughly 93,000 clones, 91% of which appear only once. Source: peripheral blood, taken in the first trimester of pregnancy. These TCRs come from a female donor in good health, enrolled as a control in a pregnancy study.

A single count supports this clone. The chain uses TRBV7-3 and TRBJ2-1; TRBD1 aligns across 8 bases. J lost 7 bases, V lost 4 bases, and 6 bases had no gene match. Germline CDR1 and CDR2: SGHTA and FQGTGA. The CDR3 has 14 residues. The chain's CDR3 is CASSSGQGENEQFF. The CDR3 DNA is TGTGCCAGCAGCTCTGGACAGGGTGAGAATGAGCAGTTCTTC.

The V and J genes are TRBV7-9 and TRBJ2-3, with D unclear. V was clipped by 1 base and J by 6 bases, with 8 bases between them. The CDR3 has 13 residues. CDR1 and CDR2 from the germline V gene are SEHNR and FQNEAQ (reference sequence). In DNA, the CDR3 is TGTGCCAGCAGCTTAGTTTCCGGTGATACGCAGTATTTT. Translating gives CASSLVSGDTQYF. Based on the CDR3 plus reference TRBV7-9 and TRBJ2-3, the full variable domain is DTGVSQNPRHKITKRGQNVTFRCDPISEHNRLYWYRQTLGQGPEFLTYFQNEAQLEKSRLLSDRFSAERPKGSFSTLEIQRTEQGDSAMYLCASSLVSGDTQYFGPGTRLTVL.

This chain connects TRBV5-4 to TRBJ2-1; the match to TRBD2 covers 9 bases. V gave up 5 bases and J gave up 6 bases; unmatched junction bases: 9. This CDR3 comprises 15 residues. Germline CDR1 SGHNT, CDR2 YYREEE (reference sequence). The CDR3 region has the DNA TGTGCCAGCAGGGGGGGGGCTAGCGGGGCCAATGAGCAGTTCTTC. Translating gives CASRGGASGANEQFF.

This clone appeared a few times. The chain links TRBV5-1 to TRBJ1-4, with D perhaps matching TRBD1 (5 bases). The CDR3 extends over 19 amino acids. Germline CDR1 is SGHRS and CDR2 is YFSETQ. V lost 0 bases to trimming and J lost 0 bases, with 18 bases between them. DNA for the CDR3: TGCGCCAGCAGCTTGGCCCCCTTCGACAGTTTTGCAACTAATGAAAAACTGTTTTTT. It codes for CASSLAPFDSFATNEKLFF.

The J gene is TRBJ1-2, the V gene TRBV7-9, with 8 nucleotides matching TRBD1. The germline V gene encodes CDR1 SEHNR and CDR2 FQNEAQ (reference sequence). J gave up 8 bases and V 5 bases, and 7 bases lay outside the gene matches. This CDR3 has 13 residues. CDR3 residues: CASSPQGEGGYTF. CDR3 sequence (DNA): TGTGCCAGCAGCCCACAGGGGGAAGGGGGCTACACCTTC.

The chain couples TRBV7-3 to TRBJ2-5; 10 bases map to TRBD2. Trimming cost V 0 bases and J 1 base; bases outside gene matches: 8. Germline V lookup: CDR1 SGHTA, CDR2 FQGTGA. CDR3 size: 18 residues. CDR3 DNA: TGTGCCAGCAGCTTAACCCCTTTAGCGGGGGGCCCCCAAGAGACCCAGTACTTC. Its protein is CASSLTPLAGGPQETQYF. Looking up the rest from reference TRBV7-3 and TRBJ2-5 gives the full variable domain: GAGVSQTPSNKVTEKGKYVELRCDPISGHTALYWYRQSLGQGPEFLIYFQGTGAADDSGLPNDRFFAVRPEGSVSTLKIQRTERGDSAVYLCASSLTPLAGGPQETQYFGPGTRLLVL.

The gene calls are TRBV7-6 and TRBJ1-2; D may be TRBD1 (6 bases). The V end was cut by 5 bases, the J end by 4 bases, with 20 bases between. The CDR3 contains 16 residues. Germline CDR1 is SGHVS and CDR2 is FNYEAQ. The CDR3 sequence: CASSPNPAGQFYGYTF. In nucleotides, the CDR3 is TGTGCCAGCAGCCCGAACCCCGCCGGACAGTTCTATGGCTACACCTTC.

This clone was observed once. The V gene is TRBV4-1, the J gene TRBJ1-4; no firm D call. From germline, CDR1 is MGHRA and CDR2 YSYEKL. The CDR3 has 13 residues. V was cut by 2 bases and J by 11 bases, with 12 bases left in between. The CDR3: CASSQSGDKKLFF. In DNA form, the CDR3 reads TGCGCCAGCAGCCAAAGCGGGGATAAGAAACTGTTTTTT.

The chain links TRBV5-1 to TRBJ2-1, with D hard to call. V dropped 1 base and J dropped 8 bases, with 7 bases sitting between them. The CDR3 covers 12 residues. Germline V CDR1 and CDR2: SGHRS, YFSETQ. Here the CDR3 reads CASSLFTDEQFF. In nucleotides, the CDR3 is TGCGCCAGCAGCTTGTTCACAGATGAGCAGTTCTTC. Based on the CDR3 plus reference TRBV5-1 and TRBJ2-1, the full variable domain is KAGVTQTPRYLIKTRGQQVTLSCSPISGHRSVSWYQQTPGQGLQFLFEYFSETQRNKGNFPGRFSGRQFSNSRSEMNVSTLELGDSALYLCASSLFTDEQFFGPGTRLTVL.

The chain uses TRBV19 and TRBJ1-2; D not certain. CDR3 length: 14 residues. Trimming cost V 5 bases and J 8 bases, with 18 bases left between them. Germline-derived CDR1 and CDR2 are LNHDA and SQIVND (reference sequence). CDR3 residues: CASSFLDAARGYTF. DNA of the CDR3: TGTGCCAGTAGTTTTCTGGATGCGGCGAGGGGCTACACCTTC.

The chain joins TRBV6-5 to TRBJ1-2, with 9 bases matching TRBD1. The germline gives CDR1 MNHEY, CDR2 SVGAGI. There are 13 residues in the CDR3. V dropped 4 bases and J dropped 8; count of bases not matched to a gene: 5. Here the CDR3 DNA reads TGTGCCAGCAGTTCACAGGGGGCGAAGGGCTACACCTTC. Its protein is CASSSQGAKGYTF.

The chain is built from TRBV29-1 and TRBJ2-5, with 7 bases matching TRBD2. V was pared by 4 bases and J by 5 bases, with 4 bases of the junction left unmatched. The CDR3 is made up of 12 amino acids. From germline, CDR1 is SQVTM and CDR2 ANQGSEA. As DNA, the CDR3 is TGCAGCGTTGTTGACGGGGGGGAGACCCAGTACTTC. Translated: CSVVDGGETQYF.

J is TRBJ1-4 and V is TRBV18; 10 bases fit TRBD1. The CDR3 spans 16 residues. Germline V lookup: CDR1 KGHSH, CDR2 LQKENI. V dropped 5 bases and J dropped 4; count of bases not matched to a gene: 7. The CDR3 here is CASSTDRGHDNEKLFF. In DNA, the CDR3 is TGTGCCAGCTCAACTGACAGGGGGCACGATAATGAAAAACTGTTTTTT.

This chain links TRBV6-6 with TRBJ2-3; D gene uncertain. The V end lost 4 bases, the J end lost 2 bases, and 7 bases lay between the germline ends. CDR1 and CDR2 (germline): MNHNY, SVGAGI (reference sequence). CDR3 length equals 13 residues. In DNA form, the CDR3 reads TGTGCCAGCAGTTTCCTAGACACAGATACGCAGTATTTT. It translates to CASSFLDTDTQYF.

V is TRBV27 and J is TRBJ1-1, with D possibly TRBD1 on 6 matching bases. V lost 6 bases and J lost 4, with 18 bases in between. CDR3 size: 15 residues. CDR1 is MNHEY, CDR2 SMNVEV, per germline (reference sequence). CDR3 residues: CASRRFLQGGTEAFF. Here the CDR3 DNA reads TGTGCCAGCAGACGGTTCTTACAGGGTGGCACTGAAGCTTTCTTT.

The chain employs TRBV5-6 and TRBJ1-1, with 9 bases aligning to TRBD1. The CDR3 consists of 12 residues. CDR1 SGHDT and CDR2 YYEEEE come from the germline V gene. Germline trimming cut 3 bases from V and 7 bases from J; bases unmatched to any gene: 1. CDR3 protein: CASSWDRVEAFF. The DNA of the CDR3 is TGTGCCAGCAGCTGGGACAGGGTTGAAGCTTTCTTT.

This chain uses TRBV6-6 with TRBJ1-1, with a weak D call TRBD1 (5 bases). The CDR3 has 13 amino acids. The germline V and J ends were trimmed by 8 bases and 4 bases, with 14 bases remaining between them. Germline assignment: CDR1 MNHNY and CDR2 SVGAGI (reference sequence). CDR3 DNA: TGTGCCAGCGGGGGGGTTGGGCGCACTGAAGCTTTCTTT. This translates into CASGGVGRTEAFF.

As concerns this clone: One end of the junction fails to match germline, which may point to a read error. Other DNA sequences within the sample encode an identical CDR3. The chain employs TRBV6-5 and TRBJ1-2; D possibly corresponds to TRBD1 (5 bases). From germline, CDR1 is MNHEY and CDR2 SVGAGI. The CDR3 has 13 amino acids. This CDR3 is CASTKYGGNGYTF. In nucleotides, the CDR3 is TGTGCCAGCACAAAGTACGGGGGGAATGGCTACACCTTT.

The chain links TRBV9 to TRBJ1-4, with 7 bases that match TRBD1. The CDR3 consists of 15 residues. Germline V gene sequence: CDR1 SGDLS, CDR2 YYNGEE. The trim removed 3 bases at V and 5 bases at J, leaving 7 bases unmatched. The CDR3 nucleotides read TGTGCCAGCAGCGCGTCAGGGACAGAGAATGAAAAACTGTTTTTT. As protein: CASSASGTENEKLFF.

This sequence joins TRBV29-1 and TRBJ2-7, with 7 nucleotides matching TRBD2. Germline V CDR1 and CDR2: SQVTM, ANQGSEA. The CDR3 sequence is 14 residues long. After removal of 6 bases from V and 0 bases from J, the junction contained 8 bases not matched to a gene. DNA of the CDR3: TGCAGCGTCACCCCTAGCGGACGCTCCTACGAGCAGTACTTC. Translated: CSVTPSGRSYEQYF.

This chain joins TRBV13 and TRBJ2-7, with TRBD2 identical over 14 bases. The CDR3 sequence is 15 residues long. The germline CDR1 and CDR2 sequences are PRHDT and FYEKMQ (reference sequence). V was clipped by 5 bases and J by 5 bases; unmatched bases: 5. Here the CDR3 reads CASSPRLAGGDEQYF. The CDR3 bases are TGTGCCAGCAGCCCGCGACTAGCGGGAGGGGACGAGCAGTACTTC.

The gene calls are TRBV9 and TRBJ2-3, with D hard to call. V shed 2 bases and J shed 2 bases, with 6 bases lying between them. Germline CDR1 reads SGDLS; CDR2 reads YYNGEE. There are 13 residues in the CDR3. The CDR3 DNA sequence: TGTGCCAGCAGCGTCTATTACACAGATACGCAGTATTTT. The encoded protein is CASSVYYTDTQYF. Supplemented by reference TRBV9 and TRBJ2-3, the full variable domain reads DSGVTQTPKHLITATGQRVTLRCSPRSGDLSVYWYQQSLDQGLQFLIQYYNGEERAKGNILERFSAQQFPDLHSELNLSSLELGDSALYFCASSVYYTDTQYFGPGTRLTVL.

V gene TRBV7-2 combines with J gene TRBJ2-5; TRBD1 might be the D (5 bases). V lost 1 base, J lost 11 bases, and 8 bases lay in between. CDR1 and CDR2 from the germline V gene are SGHTA and FQGNSA. This CDR3 spans 11 amino acids. The CDR3 spells CASSLGGLQYF. CDR3 coding DNA: TGTGCCAGCAGCTTAGGGGGCCTGCAGTACTTC.

Remarks on this clone: Mismatch with germline at one junction end may stem from a read error. The rearrangement uses TRBV5-4 and TRBJ2-7; 7 bases fit TRBD2. The CDR3 contains 14 residues. From germline, CDR1 is SGHNT and CDR2 YYREEE (reference sequence). The CDR3 reads CASNLGGSGYEQYF. CDR3 sequence (DNA): TGTGCCAGCAACTTGGGAGGGAGTGGCTACGAGCAGTACTTC. Supplemented by reference TRBV5-4 and TRBJ2-7, the full variable domain reads ETGVTQSPTHLIKTRGQQVTLRCSSQSGHNTVSWYQQALGQGPQFIFQYYREEENGRGNFPPRFSGLQFPNYSSELNVNALELDDSALYLCASNLGGSGYEQYFGPGTRLTVT.